This TCR beta chain was captured by sequencing in a study of blood T cell repertoires in COVID-19 (dated by TCRdb to the early 2020s). Describing the broader study: Collaborator samples came from the United States, Italy and Spain and covered acute and convalescent phases of COVID-19. The sample metadata nearly always contained a de-identified subject ID, COVID-19 status, age in years and sex. Samples came from the ongoing ImmuneRACE study (first 160 participants) plus 1,254 subjects from 6 global collaborators. Where available, HLA class I and class II types were taken from metadata supplied by the sample provider and were not determined by assay-based typing. The dataset comprised deeply sampled blood TCRbeta repertoires from subjects exposed to, actively infected with, or recovered from COVID-19. The material from the prospective study consisted of cDNA or gDNA derived from T cells, B-cell-depleted T cells, or PBMCs. A freely available public database, intended as a resource for researchers studying the immune response to SARS-CoV-2, is where the repertoires were released.

The immunoSEQ Assay, a bias-controlled multiplex PCR, was used to amplify TCRbeta CDR3 regions from genomic DNA. Per the source publication's procedure: The number of nucleated cells in each sample was estimated by amplification of reference gene primers within the assay. Sequence reads were collapsed and filtered to measure the absolute abundance of every unique TCRbeta CDR3 rearrangement. For each sample, productive Simpson clonality was calculated as the square root of Simpson's diversity index across productive rearrangements. The table was pulled from immuneACCESS by TCRdb, which kept in-frame rearrangements only. Such tables lose some clones; where checked, under half of the loss comes from unresolved V genes, and the rest has no known cause. Clone size and V and J calls were adopted from that table, with D and trimming inferred from the DNA. This sample comprises about 73,000 clones, 75% to 80% of them detected only once. The top ten hold about 2.2% of the sample.

What the research found in general, with its limitations: The amount of clinical and demographic metadata varied by source and participant and was provided uncurated.

The cysteine opens and the phenylalanine closes a CDR3 of 16 amino acids. This entry keeps only the CDR3 DNA: 48 bases, framed from base 1. Looking up the germline V gene yields CDR1 LGHNA and CDR2 YSLEER. Compared with germline, V lacks 1 base and J lacks 4 bases; bases without a gene match: 7. One collaborating source in Seattle enrolled patients during active infection and followed them longitudinally through the course of disease. Each collaborating institution followed its own protocols to collect whole blood in K2EDTA tubes. For TCRbeta analysis, collaborators shipped samples in one of three forms: frozen whole blood, isolated PBMCs, or DNA extracted from either of those sample types. This clone was seen only a few times. No cognate antigen has been identified for it. Base qualities are not at hand, and no much larger clone is one base apart.

Sequenced: peripheral blood. The source is a man aged 65 to 79 with COVID-19, enrolled during active disease. The chain links TRBV4-3 with TRBJ2-7; TRBD2 lines up with 10 middle nucleotides. The CDR3 loop reads CASSQGASGRGYEQYF. The bases are TGCGCCAGCAGCCAAGGGGCTAGCGGGAGAGGGTACGAGCAGTACTTC.